This T cell receptor beta chain was identified in a study of blood T cell repertoires in COVID-19. The wider study: The origin of the acute and convalescent COVID-19 samples was the United States, Italy and Spain.

Germline CDR1 SEHNR, CDR2 FQNEAQ (reference sequence). V lost 0 bases, J lost 7 bases, and 10 bases lay in between. The CDR3 runs to 14 residues. Produced via immunoSEQ multiplex PCR; TCRdb's table is partial and in-frame only. Counted here are approximately 300,000 clones, approximately 90% occurring once; the ten biggest clones make up approximately 7.5%. The chain employs TRBV7-9 and TRBJ2-1, with D perhaps TRBD1 (7 bases). The TCR was taken from a woman aged 30 to 39 with COVID-19, enrolled during active disease. Specimen: peripheral blood. The CDR3 DNA reads as TGTGCCAGCAGCTTAGCGACAGGGACTAATGAGCAGTTCTTC. This sequence encodes CASSLATGTNEQFF.